A selection of T cell receptor beta chains follows, all from one sample in a study of shared clonotypes between healthy human individuals. Clones were read by immunoSEQ multiplex PCR, and TCRdb kept only the in-frame ones, dropping some. The sample consists of roughly 2.1 million clones, under 95% of them appearing once. Sequenced input: naive CD8+ T cells from PBMCs. The receptors were gathered from a man aged 18 to 30 in good health. Some clones in this sample may be carry-over from other donors' samples. The CDR3 runs from the conserved cysteine through the conserved F or W. The D gene is left open where the match is weak. Only some rows state a clone size, as once, few, many or a class for expanded clones.

16 TRBJ2-1 NA NA TRBV7-2 TGTGCCAGCAGCTTAGTGGCCAGGGGTAGGGATAGTGAGCAGTTCTTC CASSLVARGRDSEQFF
21 TRBJ1-4 TRBD1 NA TRBV28 TGTGCCAGCAGTTTTGAACCCCGGACAGGGCCACTAGATCCCGGTAATGAAAAACTGTTTTTT CASSFEPRTGPLDPGNEKLFF
14 TRBJ2-7 NA NA TRBV15 TGTGCCACCAGCATCGACTCCCCGCCTTACGAGCAGTACTTC CATSIDSPPYEQYF
12 TRBJ2-7 NA NA TRBV30 TGTGCCTGGAGTACGGTCCCCTACGAGCAGTACTTC CAWSTVPYEQYF
15 TRBJ2-7 TRBD2 NA TRBV9 TGTGCCAGCAGCCCCCGGACTAGCGGGTCCTACGAGCAGTACTTC CASSPRTSGSYEQYF
19 TRBJ1-5 TRBD1 NA TRBV28 TGTGCCAGCAGTGAGCTAGGGACAGGGAGAATACATAGCAATCAGCCCCAGCATTTT CASSELGTGRIHSNQPQHF
15 TRBJ2-6 NA few TRBV9 TGTGCCAGCAGCGTAGTAGGCTCTGGGGCCAACGTCCTGACTTTC CASSVVGSGANVLTF
14 TRBJ2-7 NA NA TRBV27 TGTGCCAGCAGCGACCGGGACACCTACTACGAGCAGTACTTC CASSDRDTYYEQYF
14 TRBJ2-2 TRBD2 NA TRBV10-3 TGTGCCATCAGTGACGGGACTAGCGCTGGGGAGCTGTTTTTT CAISDGTSAGELFF
15 TRBJ2-2 NA NA TRBV28 TGTGCCAGCAGACCGAGGGGGGCCGGGACCGGGGAGCTGTTTTTT CASRPRGAGTGELFF
16 TRBJ1-1 TRBD1 NA TRBV19 TGTGCCAGTATCAAGGAACAGGGGGCGGATAGCACTGAAGCTTTCTTT CASIKEQGADSTEAFF
14 TRBJ1-5 NA few TRBV7-9 TGTGCCAGCAGCTTAGCAGGGTACAATCAGCCCCAGCATTTT CASSLAGYNQPQHF
15 TRBJ2-2 NA NA TRBV10-3 TGTGCCATCAGTGACGGACAGCTTAACACCGGGGAGCTGTTTTTT CAISDGQLNTGELFF
16 TRBJ2-3 TRBD2 NA TRBV27 TGTGCCAGCACCCCCTCCGCGGGAGAGGTCACAGATACGCAGTATTTT CASTPSAGEVTDTQYF
16 TRBJ2-1 NA NA TRBV9 TGTGCCAGCAGCGTATCCGGGCCCAGCTCCTACAATGAGCAGTTCTTC CASSVSGPSSYNEQFF
16 TRBJ2-7 NA NA TRBV5-1 TGCGCCAGCAGCTCCCCGTTGGGGGACCTAACCTACGAGCAGTACTTC CASSSPLGDLTYEQYF
16 TRBJ2-1 NA NA TRBV28 TGTGCCAGCAGCTGGGGAGCGCTAAGCTCCTACAATGAGCAGTTCTTC CASSWGALSSYNEQFF
13 TRBJ2-7 TRBD2 NA TRBV5-6 TGTGCCAGCAGCCCGGCGGGAGCCTACGAGCAGTACTTC CASSPAGAYEQYF
13 TRBJ1-1 NA NA TRBV19 TGTGCCAGTAGAGATAACCCGAACACTGAAGCTTTCTTT CASRDNPNTEAFF
18 TRBJ2-2 TRBD2 NA TRBV9 TGTGCCAGCACCCCGGGGACTAGCGGGAGTACGGGCACCGGGGAGCTGTTTTTT CASTPGTSGSTGTGELFF
15 TRBJ2-3 TRBD2 NA TRBV28 TGTGCCAGCACCGTAGCGGGATATAGCACAGATACGCAGTATTTT CASTVAGYSTDTQYF
14 TRBJ1-2 TRBD1 NA TRBV5-8 TGTGCCAGCAGCCCATCGACAGGGGGGGATGGCTACACCTTC CASSPSTGGDGYTF
13 TRBJ2-1 NA once TRBV19 TGTGCCAGTAGTACCGGTAACCTCTATGAGCAGTTCTTC CASSTGNLYEQFF
17 TRBJ2-2 NA NA TRBV18 TGTGCCAGCTCACCACCTCACGTTTCGCCGAACACCGGGGAGCTGTTTTTT CASSPPHVSPNTGELFF
15 TRBJ2-7 TRBD1 NA TRBV6-5 TGTGCCAGCAGTCGACAGGGCTGGTCGTCCTACGAGCAGTACTTC CASSRQGWSSYEQYF
14 TRBJ2-6 NA NA TRBV9 TGTGCCAGCAGCGGTAACTCTGGGGCCAACGTCCTGACTTTC CASSGNSGANVLTF
16 TRBJ1-5 TRBD1 NA TRBV4-1 TGCGCCAGCAGCCTTGGACAGGCCTCCCTAAATCAGCCCCAGCATTTT CASSLGQASLNQPQHF
14 TRBJ1-5 NA NA TRBV19 TGTGCCAGTAGTATTTTGCAGTTGGGGGGGCCCCAGCATTTT CASSILQLGGPQHF
15 TRBJ2-7 TRBD2 NA TRBV9 TGTGCCAGCAGCGTAGGCGCTAGCGGAGCCTACGAGCAGTACTTC CASSVGASGAYEQYF
12 TRBJ2-7 TRBD1 once TRBV29-1 TGCAGCGTGACAGGGGGCGCAGGCGAGCAGTACTTC CSVTGGAGEQYF
15 TRBJ2-2 TRBD1 once TRBV28 TGTGCCAGCAGGACTACAGGGGGCAACACCGGGGAGCTGTTTTTT CASRTTGGNTGELFF
14 TRBJ1-1 NA few TRBV28 TGTGCCAGCAGTTCGATCGGGCCGCAGTCGAAGGATATCTTT CASSSIGPQSKDIF
16 TRBJ2-1 TRBD2 NA TRBV15 TGTGCCACCTCCCCTCGACTAGCGGGATTGGGTGATGAGCAGTTCTTC CATSPRLAGLGDEQFF
16 TRBJ1-1 NA NA TRBV5-1 TGCGCCAGCAGCGCAACCATCCCGGGACAGAACACTGAAGCTTTCTTT CASSATIPGQNTEAFF
14 TRBJ2-2 NA NA TRBV5-8 TGTGCCAGCATCTACAGGAGAACCACCGGGGAGCTGTTTTTT CASIYRRTTGELFF
15 TRBJ1-5 NA once TRBV7-9 TGTGCCAGCAGCGTGGACATCTCTAGCAATCAGCCCCAGCATTTT CASSVDISSNQPQHF
16 TRBJ2-1 NA NA TRBV7-9 TGTGCCAGCAGCGGGCCCGGGACCCACTCCTACAATGAGCAGTTCTTC CASSGPGTHSYNEQFF
13 TRBJ2-7 NA NA TRBV5-1 TGCGCCAGCAGCCCCGATGTCAGCTACGAGCAGTACTTC CASSPDVSYEQYF
11 TRBJ1-2 NA NA TRBV28 TGTGCCAGCAGTCCGGGGTATGGCTACACCTTC CASSPGYGYTF
14 TRBJ2-7 TRBD1 NA TRBV29-1 TGCAGCGTTACTGGGACAGGGTACTTCCACGAGCAGTACTTC CSVTGTGYFHEQYF
16 TRBJ2-1 NA NA TRBV9 TGTGCCAGCGTTCCAGGACAAACGGGCTCCTACAATGAGCAGTTCTTC CASVPGQTGSYNEQFF
15 TRBJ1-2 TRBD1 few TRBV27 TGTGCCAGCAGTACGGTCAGGGGGGGAAACTATGGCTACACCTTC CASSTVRGGNYGYTF
12 TRBJ2-3 TRBD2 NA TRBV19 TGTGCCAGTACCGAGCGGGGGGATACGCAGTATTTT CASTERGDTQYF
14 TRBJ1-3 TRBD1 NA TRBV27 TGTGCCAGTAGAACAGGGGGCTCTGGAAACACCATATATTTT CASRTGGSGNTIYF
16 TRBJ2-5 TRBD2 NA TRBV9 TGTGCCAGCAGCGAGGGACTAGCGGGAGGGTGGGAGACCCAGTACTTC CASSEGLAGGWETQYF